This TCR beta chain emerged from a study of T cell repertoires in cytomegalovirus infection (dated by TCRdb to 2018 to 2020). Background for the entire study: Because public TCR beta signatures pointed to carriage of CMV infection together with the matching HLA type, the HLA type of each donor mattered for the analysis.

CDR1 and CDR2 (SGHVS, FQNEAQ) derive from the germline V gene. Inclusive of the bounding cysteine and phenylalanine, the CDR3 is 15 residues long. The DNA shown is the 45-base CDR3, in frame from base 1. V ends up 5 bases short and J 1 base short, with an unmatched junction base count of 7. Ten or more counts support this clonotype. What this receptor recognizes is not known. Base qualities are not provided; no much larger clone lies one nucleotide away. Sequenced on an Illumina HiSeq 1500. The public sequencing data were trimmed at Q25 with fastp and processed into clonotypes with MiXCR by TCRdb, which kept only in-frame beta chains. Every entry covers one CDR3 protein and lists the most common genes and DNA from its rows. Counted in this sample were roughly 110,000 distinct CDR3 sequences; roughly a tenth of them appeared once. The top ten constitute roughly 31% of the sample. Here is what the overall study found, with its caveats: The ex vivo response was dominated by HLA-C-restricted CMV-specific TCR beta clonotypes, which also provided the single most frequent clonotype in two of eight donors. In both this cohort and an independent approximately 370-donor cohort, the cumulative frequency of public TCR beta family members distinguished carriers of CMV infection plus the relevant HLA type.

The clonotype originates from a human donor in good health (CMV status not recorded). Some clones in this sample may be carry-over from other donors' samples. Recombination linked TRBV7-8 to TRBJ2-5; 7 junctional bases match TRBD1. Source material: PBMCs, sequenced either directly or after in vitro stimulation (not recorded which). The nucleotide sequence reads TGTGCCAGCAGCGCGCCGACAGGGCCCCAAGAGACCCAGTACTTC. Its coded protein is CASSAPTGPQETQYF.